The source of this T cell receptor beta chain is a study of early T cells in non-severe SARS-CoV-2 infection. Study details: Alpha and beta chains were unpaired, from unsorted whole-blood bulk RNA.

This clonotype appeared many times. The antigen is undetermined. Attached unique molecular identifiers marked individual cDNA molecules. MiXCR was run by TCRdb on the 5' RACE reads, yielding one entry per CDR3 protein. In the table there are some 66,000 distinct CDR3 sequences, approximately 9% of which are singletons. The V end was cut by 3 bases, the J end by 5 bases, with 18 bases between. Germline lookup yields CDR1 DFQATT and CDR2 SNEGSKA (reference sequence). The length of the CDR3 is 15 residues. Broader study findings: The study's VDJdb matching favored anti-spike CD8 responses and missed private and CD4 specificities.

The specimen sequenced was whole blood. The V gene is TRBV20-1, the J gene TRBJ2-3, with a weak D call TRBD2 (6 bases). This TCR was recovered from an adult who was a healthcare worker with PCR-confirmed SARS-CoV-2 infection or an uninfected control (not recorded which). The CDR3 DNA sequence: TGCAGTGCTAGTCACACAAGCGGGCCCGGAGATACGCAGTATTTT. It specifies CSASHTSGPGDTQYF.